Sequencing of this T cell receptor (beta chain) was carried out in a study of T cell changes during pregnancy in multiple sclerosis (dated by TCRdb to between 2019 and 2020). Study-wide context: The study looked at changes in the T cell repertoire across pregnancy in women with multiple sclerosis.

V is cut by 6 bases and J by 2 bases, and the space between the germline ends is 28 bases. CDR1 and CDR2, per the germline V gene, are SGHTA and FQGNSA. From the cysteine through the phenylalanine, the CDR3 covers 19 amino acids. Only the CDR3 DNA stays, 57 bases, in frame from base 1. On this clone itself: Its antigen has not been determined. One base away there is no much larger clone; base qualities are not given.

Library creation used the immunoSEQ multiplex PCR assay. This is the immuneACCESS table as TCRdb keeps it, with only in-frame sequences that have V and J called. A part of the clones is gone; compared with another copy, unresolved V genes explain less than half, and the rest is unexplained. This sample lists about 74,000 clones; roughly 92% were detected once. Roughly 3.9% of the sample is in the top ten clones. The TCR was taken from a female donor in good health, enrolled as a control in a pregnancy study. Sequenced here: peripheral blood, sampled after pregnancy. The chain joins TRBV7-2 to TRBJ2-5, and the D gene may be TRBD2, 6 bases matching. CDR3 region: CASSLTRGWVGLRQETQYF. The DNA sequence is TGTGCCAGCAGTCTCACCCGGGGGTGGGTAGGTCTCCGTCAAGAGACCCAGTACTTC.